This TCR beta chain was sequenced during a study of T cells in Graves' hyperthyroidism and ophthalmopathy. This clonotype was detected once. This clone may be a read error of a much larger clone one base away. Amplification of TCR beta CDR3 regions was performed using RNA transcripts as template. The HTBI primer set was used in a first-round RT-PCR of the TCR CDR3. TCRdb redid the calling of the multiplex PCR reads with MiXCR, one entry per CDR3 protein. The data show approximately 590,000 distinct CDR3 sequences, with 15% to 19% seen just once and about 7% held by the top ten. Germline V gives CDR1 KGHSH, CDR2 LQKENI. The V and J ends lost 8 bases and 8 bases, in that order; junction bases with no gene match: 12. The CDR3 length is 15 residues.

This sequence joins TRBV18 and TRBJ2-1; TRBD1 agrees at 10 bases. This clonotype originated in a woman aged 30 to 39 with Graves' hyperthyroidism. Source material: blood. CDR3 nucleotide sequence: TGTGCCAGCGAGATCGGGACAGGGGCGATCGATGAGCAGTTCTTC. Amino acid sequence: CASEIGTGAIDEQFF.